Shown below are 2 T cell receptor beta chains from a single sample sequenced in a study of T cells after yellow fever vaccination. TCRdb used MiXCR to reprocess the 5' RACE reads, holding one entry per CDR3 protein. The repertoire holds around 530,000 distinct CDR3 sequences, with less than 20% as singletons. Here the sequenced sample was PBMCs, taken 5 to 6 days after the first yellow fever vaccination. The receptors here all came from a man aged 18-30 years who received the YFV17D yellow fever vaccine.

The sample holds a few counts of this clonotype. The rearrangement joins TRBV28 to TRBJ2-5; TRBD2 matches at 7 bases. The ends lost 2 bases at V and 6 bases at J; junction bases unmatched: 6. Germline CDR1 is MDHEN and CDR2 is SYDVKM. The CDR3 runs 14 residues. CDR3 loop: CASSLTPGGKTQYF. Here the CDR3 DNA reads TGTGCCAGCAGTTTAACTCCGGGGGGTAAGACCCAGTACTTC. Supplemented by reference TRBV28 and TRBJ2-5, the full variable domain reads DVKVTQSSRYLVKRTGEKVFLECVQDMDHENMFWYRQDPGLGLRLIYFSYDVKMKEKGDIPEGYSVSREKKERFSLILESASTNQTSMYLCASSLTPGGKTQYFGPGTRLLVL.

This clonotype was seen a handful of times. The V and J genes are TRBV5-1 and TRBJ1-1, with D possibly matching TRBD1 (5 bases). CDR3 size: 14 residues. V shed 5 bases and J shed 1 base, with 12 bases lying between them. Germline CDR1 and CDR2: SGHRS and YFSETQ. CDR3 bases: TGCGCCAGCAGTGACATAAGGGGGAACACTGAAGCTTTCTTT. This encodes CASSDIRGNTEAFF.